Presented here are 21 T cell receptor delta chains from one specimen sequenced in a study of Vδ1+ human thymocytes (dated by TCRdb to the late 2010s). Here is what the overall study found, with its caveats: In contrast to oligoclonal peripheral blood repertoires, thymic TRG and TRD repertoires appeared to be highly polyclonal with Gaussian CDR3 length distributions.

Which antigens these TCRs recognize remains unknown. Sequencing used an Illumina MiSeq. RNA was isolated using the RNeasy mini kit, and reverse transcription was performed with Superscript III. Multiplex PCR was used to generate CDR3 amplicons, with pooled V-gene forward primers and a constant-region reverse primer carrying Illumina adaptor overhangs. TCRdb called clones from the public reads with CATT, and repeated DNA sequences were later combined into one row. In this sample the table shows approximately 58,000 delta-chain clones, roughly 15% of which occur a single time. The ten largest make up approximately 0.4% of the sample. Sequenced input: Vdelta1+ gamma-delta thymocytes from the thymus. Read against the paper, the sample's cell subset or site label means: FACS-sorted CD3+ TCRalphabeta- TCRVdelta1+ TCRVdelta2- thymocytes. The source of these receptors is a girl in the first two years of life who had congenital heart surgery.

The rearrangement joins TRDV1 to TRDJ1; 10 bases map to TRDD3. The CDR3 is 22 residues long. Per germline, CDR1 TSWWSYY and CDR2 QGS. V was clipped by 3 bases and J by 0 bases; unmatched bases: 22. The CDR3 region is CALGDKVRVPVLGDGDTDKLIF. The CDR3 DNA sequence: TGTGCTCTTGGGGACAAAGTAAGAGTTCCCGTACTGGGGGATGGAGACACCGATAAACTCATCTTT.

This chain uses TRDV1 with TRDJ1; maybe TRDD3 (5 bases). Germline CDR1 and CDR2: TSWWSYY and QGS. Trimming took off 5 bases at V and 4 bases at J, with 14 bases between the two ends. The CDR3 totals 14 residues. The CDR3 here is CALGKRGSHDKLIF. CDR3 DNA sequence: TGTGCTCTTGGGAAGAGGGGGTCCCACGATAAACTCATCTTT.

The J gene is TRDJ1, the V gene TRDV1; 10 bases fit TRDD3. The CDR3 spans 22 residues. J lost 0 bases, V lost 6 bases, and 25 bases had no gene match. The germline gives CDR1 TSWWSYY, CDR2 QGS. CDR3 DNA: TGTGCTCTTGGAGTGAATTTACACAAACGCGGCTGGGGGATAGGGTACACCGATAAACTCATCTTT. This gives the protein CALGVNLHKRGWGIGYTDKLIF.

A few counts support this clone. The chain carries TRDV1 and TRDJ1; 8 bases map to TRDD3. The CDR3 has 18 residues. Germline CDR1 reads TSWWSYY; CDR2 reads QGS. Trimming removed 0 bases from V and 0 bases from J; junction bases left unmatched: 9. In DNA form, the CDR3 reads TGTGCTCTTGGGGAACTCCCTATACTGGGGGGTGACACCGATAAACTCATCTTT. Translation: CALGELPILGGDTDKLIF.

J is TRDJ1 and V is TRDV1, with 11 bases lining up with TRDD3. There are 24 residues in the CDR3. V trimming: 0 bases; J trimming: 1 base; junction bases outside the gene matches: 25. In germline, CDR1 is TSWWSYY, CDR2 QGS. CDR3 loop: CALGELPTHGGYADRGFFTDKLIF. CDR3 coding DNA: TGTGCTCTTGGGGAACTCCCTACTCATGGGGGATACGCTGATCGTGGTTTTTTCACCGATAAACTCATCTTT.

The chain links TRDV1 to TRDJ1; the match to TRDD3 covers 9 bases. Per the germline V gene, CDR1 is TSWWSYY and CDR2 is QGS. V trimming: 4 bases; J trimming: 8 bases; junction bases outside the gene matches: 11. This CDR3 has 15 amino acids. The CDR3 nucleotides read TGTGCTCTTGGGGGACCAACTGGGGGACTCTTCAAACTCATCTTT. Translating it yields CALGGPTGGLFKLIF.

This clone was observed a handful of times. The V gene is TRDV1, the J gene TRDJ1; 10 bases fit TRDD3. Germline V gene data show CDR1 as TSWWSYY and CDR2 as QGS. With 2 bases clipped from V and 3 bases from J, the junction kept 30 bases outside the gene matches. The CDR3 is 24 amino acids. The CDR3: CALGEWKSLPRGIRWGFIPDKLIF. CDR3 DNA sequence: TGTGCTCTTGGGGAATGGAAGAGCCTTCCTCGGGGGATACGCTGGGGTTTTATACCCGATAAACTCATCTTT.

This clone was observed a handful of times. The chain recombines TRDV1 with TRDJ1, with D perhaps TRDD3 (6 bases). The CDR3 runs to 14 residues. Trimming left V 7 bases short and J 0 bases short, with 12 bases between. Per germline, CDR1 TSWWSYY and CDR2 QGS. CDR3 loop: CALVLGTYTDKLIF. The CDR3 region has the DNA TGTGCTCTTGTTCTGGGGACCTACACCGATAAACTCATCTTT.

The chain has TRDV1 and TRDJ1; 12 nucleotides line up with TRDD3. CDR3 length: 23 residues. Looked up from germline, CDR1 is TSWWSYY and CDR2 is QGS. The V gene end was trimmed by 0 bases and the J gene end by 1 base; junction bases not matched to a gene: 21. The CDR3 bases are TGTGCTCTTGGGGAACTAGTTTATTCCCTTACTGGGGGATACCGGTGCAGCACCGATAAACTCATCTTT. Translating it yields CALGELVYSLTGGYRCSTDKLIF.

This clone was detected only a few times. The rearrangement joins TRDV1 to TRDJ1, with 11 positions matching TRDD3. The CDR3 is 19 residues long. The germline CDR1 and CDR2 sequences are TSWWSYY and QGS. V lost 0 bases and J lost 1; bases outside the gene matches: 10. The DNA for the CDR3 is TGTGCTCTTGGGGAACTCCGTACTGGGGGATATTTGGGCACCGATAAACTCATCTTT. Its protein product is CALGELRTGGYLGTDKLIF.

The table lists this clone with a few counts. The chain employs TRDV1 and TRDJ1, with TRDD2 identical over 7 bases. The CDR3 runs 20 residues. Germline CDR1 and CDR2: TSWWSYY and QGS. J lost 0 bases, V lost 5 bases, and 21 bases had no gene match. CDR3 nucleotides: TGTGCTCTTGGGACGCCTTCCTCCTACATAAGGGCCAAGTACACCGATAAACTCATCTTT. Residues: CALGTPSSYIRAKYTDKLIF.

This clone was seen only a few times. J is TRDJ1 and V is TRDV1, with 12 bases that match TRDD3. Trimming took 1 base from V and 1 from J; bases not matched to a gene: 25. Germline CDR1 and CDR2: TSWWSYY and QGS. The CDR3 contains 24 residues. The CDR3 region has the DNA TGTGCTCTTGGGGAACGAAGAATTCCTACCTCCGAACTACTGGGGGATACACGCACCGATAAACTCATCTTT. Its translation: CALGERRIPTSELLGDTRTDKLIF.

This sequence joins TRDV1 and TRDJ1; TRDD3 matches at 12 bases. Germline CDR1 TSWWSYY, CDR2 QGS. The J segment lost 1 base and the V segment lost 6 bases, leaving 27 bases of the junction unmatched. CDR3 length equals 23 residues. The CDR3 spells CALGLFINWPPTYWGILTDKLIF. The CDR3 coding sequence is TGTGCTCTTGGACTCTTTATAAACTGGCCTCCCACGTACTGGGGGATACTCACCGATAAACTCATCTTT.

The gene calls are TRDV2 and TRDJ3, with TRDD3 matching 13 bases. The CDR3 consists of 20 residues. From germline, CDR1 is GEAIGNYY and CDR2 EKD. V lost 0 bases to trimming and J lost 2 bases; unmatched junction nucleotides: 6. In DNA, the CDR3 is TGTGCCTGTGACACCCCAACTGGGGGATACGCGCCCTGGGACACCCGACAGATGTTTTTC. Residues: CACDTPTGGYAPWDTRQMFF.

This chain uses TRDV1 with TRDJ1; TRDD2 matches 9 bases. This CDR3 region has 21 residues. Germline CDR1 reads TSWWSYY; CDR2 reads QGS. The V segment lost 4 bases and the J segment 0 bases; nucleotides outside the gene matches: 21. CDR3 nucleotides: TGTGCTCTTGGGGCATCCTTCCTACGAGACTGGGGAAACACGTACACCGATAAACTCATCTTT. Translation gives CALGASFLRDWGNTYTDKLIF.

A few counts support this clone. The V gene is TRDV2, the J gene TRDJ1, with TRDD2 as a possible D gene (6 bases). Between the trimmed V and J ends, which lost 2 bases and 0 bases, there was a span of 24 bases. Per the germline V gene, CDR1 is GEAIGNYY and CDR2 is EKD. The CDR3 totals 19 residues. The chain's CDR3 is CACDKPPSTPRRYTDKLIF. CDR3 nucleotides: TGTGCCTGTGACAAACCGCCTTCCACACCCCGCCGGTACACCGATAAACTCATCTTT.

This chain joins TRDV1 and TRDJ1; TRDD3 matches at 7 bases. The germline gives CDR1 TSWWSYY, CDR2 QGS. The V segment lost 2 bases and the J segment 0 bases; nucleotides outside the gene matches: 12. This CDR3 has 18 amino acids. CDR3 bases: TGTGCTCTTGGGGAATCGATCCCGGGGGATTCCTACACCGATAAACTCATCTTT. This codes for CALGESIPGDSYTDKLIF.

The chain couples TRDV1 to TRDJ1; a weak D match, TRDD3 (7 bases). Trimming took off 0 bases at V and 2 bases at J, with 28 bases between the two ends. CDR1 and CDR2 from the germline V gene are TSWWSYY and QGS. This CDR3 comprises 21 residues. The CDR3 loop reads CALGELFLRSWGFVTTDKLIF. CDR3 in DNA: TGTGCTCTTGGGGAACTCTTCCTTCGGTCCTGGGGGTTTGTCACTACCGATAAACTCATCTTT.

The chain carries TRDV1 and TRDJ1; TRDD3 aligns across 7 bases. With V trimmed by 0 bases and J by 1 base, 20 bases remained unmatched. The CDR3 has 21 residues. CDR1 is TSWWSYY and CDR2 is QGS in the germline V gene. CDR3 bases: TGTGCTCTTGGGGAACTCGGGGCCTACAGAATATTTGGGGGACTCACCGATAAACTCATCTTT. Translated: CALGELGAYRIFGGLTDKLIF.

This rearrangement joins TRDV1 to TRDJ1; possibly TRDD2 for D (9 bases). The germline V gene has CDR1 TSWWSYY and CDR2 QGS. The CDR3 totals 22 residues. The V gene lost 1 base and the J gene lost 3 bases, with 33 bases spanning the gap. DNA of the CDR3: TGTGCTCTTGGGGAACCCTGGGCCTTCCTACGAGGTGGGGGATGGGTGGCCGATAAACTCATCTTT. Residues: CALGEPWAFLRGGGWVADKLIF.

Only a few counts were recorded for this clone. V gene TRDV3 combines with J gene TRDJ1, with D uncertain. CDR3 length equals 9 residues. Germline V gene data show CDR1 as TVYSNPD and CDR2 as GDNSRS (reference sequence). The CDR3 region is CSVADKLIF. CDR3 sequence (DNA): TGTTCGGTTGCCGATAAACTCATCTTT. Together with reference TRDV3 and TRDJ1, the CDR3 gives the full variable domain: CDKVTQSSPDQTVASGSEVVLLCTYDTVYSNPDLFWYRIRPDYSFQFVFYGDNSRSEGADFTQGRFSVKHILTQKAFHLVISPVRTEDSATYYCSVADKLIFGKGTRVTVEP.